One T cell receptor (beta chain) is described in this entry. This clone may be a read error of a much larger clone one base away. As for time point: newly diagnosed GD, antithyroid drugs for less than 3 months. PBMC RNA was the source of the TCR library. It was American Thyroid Association guidelines that determined Graves' disease diagnosis. These data are taken from a study of regulatory T cells in long-lasting Graves disease. CDR3 regions were amplified by Arm-PCR using iRepertoire HTBI primers to build TCR beta libraries. MiXCR, applied by TCRdb to the multiplex PCR reads, yields one record per CDR3 protein. The table has 300,000 to 400,000 distinct CDR3 sequences, less than 20% seen once; the top ten hold about a fifth. This CDR3 has 11 residues.

This receptor was obtained from a female donor with Graves disease. Sample: peripheral blood mononuclear cells (PBMCs), taken at new diagnosis, from a patient treated with antithyroid drugs. This chain links TRBV12-3 or TRBV12-4 with TRBJ2-1, with D perhaps matching TRBD1 (5 bases). The CDR3 region has the DNA TGTACCAGCAGATTGGACACGGAGCAGTTCTTC. Its protein product is CTSRLDTEQFF.